The 17 T cell receptor beta chains listed next were all sequenced from one sample in a study of beta chain features in type 1 diabetes. Reverse transcribing all isolated RNA meant expressed TCRB transcripts were sequenced. This table comes from immunoSEQ multiplex PCR, and its TCRdb copy is limited to in-frame clones, with some not included. The sample yields over 500,000 clones, about a sixth seen once. What was sequenced was naive CD4+ T cells from blood. All receptors come from a man in his late teens or twenties in good health.

This clone was counted only a few times. V and J are TRBV7-9 and TRBJ1-4; a weak D match, TRBD1 (6 bases). V dropped 5 bases and J dropped 8 bases, with 12 bases sitting between them. The CDR3 is made up of 13 amino acids. Germline assignment: CDR1 SEHNR and CDR2 FQNEAQ (reference sequence). This CDR3 is CASSQGIKEKLFF. The CDR3 coding sequence is TGTGCCAGCAGCCAGGGGATAAAGGAAAAACTGTTTTTT.

The genes are TRBV7-2 and TRBJ1-4, with D possibly TRBD1 on 6 matching bases. With 5 bases removed from V and 0 bases from J, the gap between germline ends came to 16 bases. CDR3 length: 17 amino acids. Germline V lookup: CDR1 SGHTA, CDR2 FQGNSA. The CDR3 is CASSLQGASATNEKLFF. The CDR3, as DNA: TGTGCCAGCAGCCTACAGGGCGCCTCTGCAACTAATGAAAAACTGTTTTTT.

This clone occurred a few times. V is TRBV4-2 and J is TRBJ1-2; 8 bases align to TRBD1. The CDR3 contains 15 residues. Germline-derived CDR1 and CDR2 are LGHNA and YNFKEQ. V shed 1 base and J 7 bases; nucleotides not matched to a gene: 8. In DNA, the CDR3 is TGTGCCAGCAGCCAAGGTGGCCCCAGGGGGCTTGGCTACACCTTC. Translated, it gives CASSQGGPRGLGYTF.

The chain combines TRBV12-2 with TRBJ2-1; no DNA check was done on the table's D call, TRBD2. TRBV12-2 is noted as a pseudogene. This CDR3 spans 17 amino acids. CDR3 region: CASRLVTSGGGCNEQFF. The DNA for the CDR3 is TGTGCAAGTCGCTTAGTCACTAGCGGGGGTGGCTGCAATGAGCAGTTCTTC.

The sample holds a few counts of this clone. The chain couples TRBV4-3 to TRBJ1-2; D uncertain. Germline V gives CDR1 LGHNA, CDR2 YSLEER. The CDR3 consists of 13 residues. With 2 bases removed from V and 0 bases from J, the gap between germline ends came to 4 bases. The CDR3 DNA follows: TGCGCCAGCAGCCAAACACCTAACTATGGCTACACCTTC. Amino acid sequence: CASSQTPNYGYTF.

This clone was counted a few times. At the DNA level, this CDR3 is encoded by other sequences in the same sample as well. The V call is TRBV25-1, the J call TRBJ1-1; TRBD1 matches at 7 bases. Looked up from germline, CDR1 is MGHDK and CDR2 is SYGVNS. This CDR3 is 13 amino acids long. Losses at the gene ends were 4 bases for V and 1 base for J; bases not matched to a gene: 0. The CDR3 DNA sequence: TGTGCCAGCAGTGGACAGGGGAACACTGAAGCTTTCTTT. Protein product: CASSGQGNTEAFF. Supplemented by reference TRBV25-1 and TRBJ1-1, the full variable domain reads EADIYQTPRYLVIGTGKKITLECSQTMGHDKMYWYQQDPGMELHLIHYSYGVNSTEKGDLSSESTVSRIRTEHFPLTLESARPSHTSQYLCASSGQGNTEAFFGQGTRLTVV.

The chain recombines TRBV5-1 with TRBJ1-1; 10 bases align to TRBD1. The CDR3 sequence is 15 residues long. The V gene end was trimmed by 5 bases and the J gene end by 2 bases; junction bases not matched to a gene: 6. Germline-derived CDR1 and CDR2 are SGHRS and YFSETQ. CDR3 sequence reads: CASRPRTGGNTEAFF. DNA of the CDR3: TGCGCCAGCAGGCCCCGGACAGGGGGAAACACTGAAGCTTTCTTT.

This clone was seen a few times. This sequence joins TRBV6-5 and TRBJ2-7; 10 bases are shared with TRBD1. This CDR3 has 14 amino acids. With 5 bases clipped from V and 2 bases from J, the junction kept 3 bases outside the gene matches. Germline CDR1 MNHEY, CDR2 SVGAGI. CDR3 sequence: CASSQDRGPYEQYF. CDR3 nucleotide sequence: TGTGCCAGCAGTCAAGACAGGGGGCCCTACGAGCAGTACTTC.

This clone was counted between two and nine times. This same CDR3 is encoded by further DNA sequences in the sample. The chain employs TRBV29-1 and TRBJ1-3; unclear D gene. Germline CDR1 and CDR2: SQVTM and ANQGSEA. Trimming removed 1 base from V and 4 bases from J, with 8 bases in between. CDR3 length: 13 residues. The CDR3 DNA follows: TGCAGCGTTGAAGGACGACTAGGAAACACCATATATTTT. This translates into CSVEGRLGNTIYF.

As concerns this clone: Other DNA sequences from this sample encode an identical CDR3 as well. The chain combines TRBV9 with TRBJ1-3; D remains ambiguous. Germline V CDR1 and CDR2: SGDLS, YYNGEE. Trimming shortened V by 0 bases and J by 0 bases, and 7 bases separated the two germline ends. This CDR3 has 15 residues. In nucleotides, the CDR3 is TGTGCCAGCAGCGTAGGCGGTAGCTCTGGAAACACCATATATTTT. Its protein is CASSVGGSSGNTIYF. Full variable domain (missing parts from reference TRBV9 and TRBJ1-3): DSGVTQTPKHLITATGQRVTLRCSPRSGDLSVYWYQQSLDQGLQFLIQYYNGEERAKGNILERFSAQQFPDLHSELNLSSLELGDSALYFCASSVGGSSGNTIYFGEGSWLTVV.

The rearrangement joins TRBV27 to TRBJ2-6; D might be TRBD2 (5 bases). Between the trimmed V and J ends, which lost 3 bases and 4 bases, there was a span of 10 bases. The CDR3 contains 15 residues. The germline CDR1 and CDR2 sequences are MNHEY and SMNVEV (reference sequence). The CDR3 loop is CASSFQTRGANVLTF. The CDR3 nucleotides read TGTGCCAGCAGTTTTCAAACTAGGGGGGCCAACGTCCTGACTTTC.

The chain carries TRBV7-2 and TRBJ2-7; D is ambiguous. Germline CDR1 reads SGHTA; CDR2 reads FQGNSA. V was clipped by 5 bases and J by 0 bases, with 8 bases between them. The CDR3 length is 13 residues. CDR3 nucleotide sequence: TGTGCCAGCAGCCTTCCTTCCTCCTACGAGCAGTACTTC. Translated, it gives CASSLPSSYEQYF.

This clone was observed a handful of times. The chain combines TRBV7-9 with TRBJ1-5; D is undetermined. Looked up from germline, CDR1 is SEHNR and CDR2 is FQNEAQ (reference sequence). V gave up 0 bases and J gave up 2 bases, with 8 bases separating them. The CDR3 is made up of 15 amino acids. The CDR3 sequence is CASSLAEGGNQPQHF. As DNA, the CDR3 is TGTGCCAGCAGCTTAGCGGAGGGTGGCAATCAGCCCCAGCATTTT.

This clone was seen only a few times. This chain joins TRBV7-9 and TRBJ2-4; no firm D call. V lost 1 base, J lost 12 bases, and 7 bases lay in between. This CDR3 region has 11 residues. Germline CDR1 SEHNR, CDR2 FQNEAQ (reference sequence). This CDR3 is CASSLGPRQYF. The CDR3 coding sequence is TGTGCCAGCAGCTTAGGGCCGCGTCAGTACTTC.

The sample holds a few counts of this clone. Different DNA sequences within this sample yield the same CDR3. The chain is built from TRBV7-2 and TRBJ1-2; D might be TRBD1 (6 bases). V was cut by 4 bases and J by 5 bases, with 11 bases left in between. The CDR3 runs 13 residues. Germline V gene data show CDR1 as SGHTA and CDR2 as FQGNSA. The CDR3 reads CASSSTGNYGYTF. The CDR3 DNA is TGTGCCAGCAGCTCCACAGGGAATTATGGCTACACCTTC.

V usage is TRBV7-9 and J usage is TRBJ1-2; TRBD1 is a possible D gene (6 bases). This CDR3 region has 13 residues. Germline V gene data show CDR1 as SEHNR and CDR2 as FQNEAQ (reference sequence). The V and J ends lost 3 bases and 9 bases respectively, with 14 bases between them. This chain's CDR3 is CASSLGQGQSYTF. CDR3 coding DNA: TGTGCCAGCAGCTTGGGTCAGGGGCAGAGCTACACCTTC.

This sequence joins TRBV2 and TRBJ2-3, with unresolved D. The CDR3 runs to 13 residues. Germline V lookup: CDR1 SNHLY, CDR2 FYNNEI. V was clipped by 6 bases and J by 5 bases, with 12 bases between them. The CDR3 bases are TGTGCCAGCAGCGCTCCTTTCGGAGATACGCAGTATTTT. Encoded protein: CASSAPFGDTQYF.